Sequencing of this TCR beta chain was carried out in a study of blood T cell repertoires in COVID-19. Study-wide context: Spain, Italy and the United States supplied samples that represented acute and convalescent COVID-19.

In the original workflow: Nucleated cell number was recorded as an estimate derived from reference gene primer amplification. Clones were sequenced by immunoSEQ multiplex PCR, and TCRdb holds only the in-frame ones, with some missing. V, J and clone size were drawn from that table, and D and trimming were deduced from the DNA. The repertoire consists of about 100,000 clones, with about 86% occurring once and the leading ten covering approximately 1.8%. The sequence derives from an elderly man with acute or convalescent COVID-19. Input material: peripheral blood.

This chain's CDR3 is CASRDTGGLAASQFHEQYF. CDR3 nucleotides: TGTGCCAGCAGAGATACAGGGGGCCTAGCGGCTTCTCAATTCCACGAGCAGTACTTC. The chain joins TRBV27 to TRBJ2-7; 9 nucleotides agree with TRBD1. This CDR3 spans 19 amino acids. The germline V gene encodes CDR1 MNHEY and CDR2 SMNVEV (reference sequence). V shed 6 bases, J shed 5 bases, and the junction held 23 bases outside the gene matches.